This T cell receptor beta chain was obtained from a study of sequential checkpoint blockade in melanoma. Looked up from germline, CDR1 is SGHNT and CDR2 is YYREEE (reference sequence). V lost 2 bases and J lost 0, with 11 bases in between. This CDR3 region has 15 residues. Treatment specified: randomized to nivolumab then ipilimumab (arm A) or the reverse (arm B). None of the patients previously received DNA-damaging chemotherapy. This clone has just a few counts. The table came from immunoSEQ multiplex PCR; TCRdb's copy has only in-frame clones and leaves some out. The sample includes 10,000 or so clones, about three quarters seen only once; the top ten take approximately 15%.

Specimen: CD8+ T cells sorted from blood (inferred from file names), collected from a patient given nivolumab and ipilimumab in sequence. The sequence derives from a human donor with melanoma. This sequence joins TRBV5-4 and TRBJ1-1, with D possibly TRBD1 on 5 matching bases. The CDR3 protein is CASSLPGYMNTEAFF. The CDR3 bases are TGTGCCAGCAGCTTACCAGGGTATATGAACACTGAAGCTTTCTTT.